Listed below are T cell receptor beta chains from one sample, sequenced in a study of cytomegalovirus exposure and HLA in healthy donors. Only in-frame clones appear in the TCRdb table, and some are missing; sequencing was by immunoSEQ multiplex PCR. The sample shows roughly 110,000 clones, 73% of them seen only once. The sample was PBMCs. The receptor source for this set is a woman in her 30s in good health and CMV-seronegative. Each CDR3 is given with its conserved first and last residue. D genes are given only for firm matches. Size is stated for part of the rows, as once, few or many counts, or as a class when the clone is expanded.

clone size: .
V gene: TRBV19
D gene: TRBD1
J gene: TRBJ1-4
CDR3 protein: CASSAYGSTGTEGKLFF
CDR3 DNA: TGTGCCAGTAGTGCGTATGGGTCGACAGGGACAGAGGGAAAACTGTTTTTT

clone size: .
V gene: TRBV6-5
D gene: TRBD2
J gene: TRBJ2-7
CDR3 protein: CASSRGTSGYYEQYF
CDR3 DNA: TGTGCCAGCAGTCGGGGGACTAGCGGATACTACGAGCAGTACTTC

clone size: once
V gene: TRBV7-9
D gene: .
J gene: TRBJ2-5
CDR3 protein: CASSLDQGYETQYF
CDR3 DNA: TGTGCCAGCAGCTTAGATCAGGGTTATGAGACCCAGTACTTC

clone size: .
V gene: TRBV18
D gene: .
J gene: TRBJ1-4
CDR3 protein: CASSPIVGTWNEKLFF
CDR3 DNA: TGTGCCAGCTCACCGATAGTAGGGACATGGAATGAAAAACTGTTTTTT

clone size: .
V gene: TRBV6-6
D gene: .
J gene: TRBJ1-4
CDR3 protein: CASREVTTNEKLFF
CDR3 DNA: TGTGCCAGCAGGGAGGTGACGACTAATGAAAAACTGTTTTTT

clone size: .
V gene: TRBV19
D gene: .
J gene: TRBJ1-3
CDR3 protein: CATRVESGNTIYF
CDR3 DNA: TGTGCCACCAGGGTGGAGAGTGGAAACACCATATATTTT

clone size: .
V gene: TRBV27
D gene: .
J gene: TRBJ1-5
CDR3 protein: CASSKQGNQPQHF
CDR3 DNA: TGTGCCAGCAGCAAGCAGGGTAATCAGCCCCAGCATTTT

clone size: .
V gene: TRBV5-1
D gene: .
J gene: TRBJ1-2
CDR3 protein: CASSVQGNYGYTF
CDR3 DNA: TGCGCCAGCAGCGTACAGGGCAACTATGGCTACACCTTC

clone size: once
V gene: TRBV19
D gene: .
J gene: TRBJ1-2
CDR3 protein: CASSRPRAGYGYTF
CDR3 DNA: TGTGCCAGTAGTCGCCCCAGGGCTGGCTATGGCTACACCTTC

clone size: .
V gene: TRBV15
D gene: .
J gene: TRBJ1-1
CDR3 protein: CATSRKGESTEAFF
CDR3 DNA: TGTGCCACCAGCAGGAAGGGGGAGAGCACTGAAGCTTTCTTT

clone size: .
V gene: TRBV7-3
D gene: .
J gene: TRBJ1-1
CDR3 protein: CASSLTGGTPTEAFF
CDR3 DNA: TGTGCCAGCAGCTTAACGGGCGGGACTCCGACTGAAGCTTTCTTT

clone size: .
V gene: TRBV29-1
D gene: TRBD1
J gene: TRBJ2-5
CDR3 protein: CSALTDRGQETQYF
CDR3 DNA: TGCAGCGCGTTAACCGACAGGGGGCAAGAGACCCAGTACTTC